These T cell receptor beta chains were read from a single sample in a study of cytomegalovirus exposure and HLA in healthy donors. TCRdb's table, derived via immunoSEQ multiplex PCR, lists solely in-frame clones and lacks some. The sample has around 150,000 clones; around 86% are singletons. Material for sequencing was PBMCs. These receptors were collected from a girl aged 2-15 years in good health and CMV-seropositive. CDR3s include the opening cysteine and the closing phenylalanine or tryptophan. A D gene is named only where the DNA matches it firmly. Clone size is given for some rows only: seen once, a few or many times, or a class if the clone is expanded.

>-|-|TRBV4-2|TRBJ2-6
CASSQERGSGANVLTF
TGTGCCAGCAGCCAAGAACGGGGTTCTGGGGCCAACGTCCTGACTTTC
>-|-|TRBV5-4|TRBJ2-7
CASSPTDGMPSYEQYF
TGTGCCAGCAGCCCGACGGACGGGATGCCCTCCTACGAGCAGTACTTC
>-|TRBD1|TRBV28|TRBJ1-4
CAGPGQGYEKLFF
TGTGCCGGGCCCGGACAGGGTTATGAAAAACTGTTTTTT
>-|TRBD2|TRBV6-4|TRBJ2-1
CASSEAGGPNEQFF
TGTGCCAGCAGTGAAGCGGGAGGGCCTAATGAGCAGTTCTTC
>once|TRBD2|TRBV6-1|TRBJ2-5
CASSEARAGGETQYF
TGTGCCAGCAGTGAAGCTAGGGCGGGAGGAGAGACCCAGTACTTC
>-|TRBD1|TRBV4-2|TRBJ1-6
CASSQTTGGENSPLHF
TGTGCCAGCAGCCAGACGACAGGGGGCGAGAATTCACCCCTCCACTTT
>-|TRBD2|TRBV7-8|TRBJ2-7
CASSELAGARYEQYF
TGTGCCAGCAGCGAACTAGCGGGAGCAAGGTACGAGCAGTACTTC
>-|-|TRBV28|TRBJ1-1
CASSLYLPRGADTEAFF
TGTGCCAGCAGTTTATATCTCCCCAGGGGCGCGGACACTGAAGCTTTCTTT
>few|TRBD1|TRBV18|TRBJ1-1
CASSPDRGRNTEAFF
TGTGCCAGCTCACCCGACAGGGGGCGGAACACTGAAGCTTTCTTT
>-|TRBD2|TRBV28|TRBJ2-3
CASKAGVETDTQYF
TGTGCCAGCAAAGCGGGAGTTGAGACAGATACGCAGTATTTT
>-|TRBD2|TRBV10-2|TRBJ2-7
CATSRLAGSYEQYF
TGCGCCACCAGCAGACTAGCGGGGTCCTACGAGCAGTACTTC
>once|TRBD2|TRBV18|TRBJ2-2
CASSPSLAGATGELFF
TGTGCCAGCTCACCCTCCCTAGCGGGAGCTACCGGGGAGCTGTTTTTT
>-|-|TRBV15|TRBJ2-5
CATSRGQRQETQYF
TGTGCCACCAGCAGGGGCCAACGCCAAGAGACCCAGTACTTC
>-|TRBD2|TRBV5-1|TRBJ2-1
CASSPGRRSGGWNEQFF
TGCGCCAGCAGTCCCGGCCGGAGGAGCGGGGGGTGGAATGAGCAGTTCTTC
>-|TRBD1|TRBV19|TRBJ1-5
CASSVTSGQDQPQHF
TGTGCCAGTAGTGTCACTTCGGGACAGGATCAGCCCCAGCATTTT
>few|-|TRBV10-2|TRBJ1-1
CASSDLGRAATEAFF
TGCGCCAGCAGTGACTTGGGGAGGGCGGCCACTGAAGCTTTCTTT
>-|TRBD1|TRBV27|TRBJ1-5
CASSSTGGLNQPQHF
TGTGCCAGCAGTTCTACAGGGGGCCTCAATCAGCCCCAGCATTTT
>-|-|TRBV4-2|TRBJ2-7
CASSQEGAGVPYEQYF
TGTGCCAGCAGCCAAGAGGGAGCAGGGGTACCCTACGAGCAGTACTTC
>-|-|TRBV9|TRBJ1-3
CASSSGPSSGNTIYF
TGTGCCAGCAGCTCAGGTCCCAGCTCTGGAAACACCATATATTTT
>-|TRBD2|TRBV6-5|TRBJ2-7
CASRLAGGRREQYF
TGTGCCAGCAGACTAGCGGGAGGGCGAAGGGAGCAGTACTTC
>-|TRBD1|TRBV5-6|TRBJ2-3
CASSGTGGGTDTQYF
TGTGCCAGCAGCGGAACAGGGGGAGGCACAGATACGCAGTATTTT
>-|TRBD2|TRBV28|TRBJ2-5
CASSLTSGQQETQYF
TGTGCCAGCAGTTTGACTAGCGGGCAACAAGAGACCCAGTACTTC
>-|TRBD2|TRBV27|TRBJ2-1
CASSRPSAGGHEQFF
TGTGCCAGCAGCCGGCCCTCAGCGGGAGGACATGAGCAGTTCTTC
>-|TRBD1|TRBV7-2|TRBJ2-5
CASSLDREVKTQYF
TGTGCCAGCAGCTTGGACAGGGAAGTTAAGACCCAGTACTTC
>-|-|TRBV30|TRBJ2-3
CAWSVLQGTDTQYF
TGTGCCTGGAGTGTGTTACAGGGCACAGATACGCAGTATTTT
>-|-|TRBV7-3|TRBJ2-1
CASSSGHNEQFF
TGTGCCAGCAGCTCAGGGCACAATGAGCAGTTCTTC
>-|TRBD2|TRBV19|TRBJ2-5
CASSLTSGRMETQYF
TGTGCCAGTAGTTTGACTAGCGGGAGGATGGAGACCCAGTACTTC
>once|TRBD2|TRBV2|TRBJ2-2
CASRVAGVSTGELFF
TGTGCCAGCAGGGTAGCGGGAGTGAGCACCGGGGAGCTGTTTTTT
>-|TRBD1|TRBV14|TRBJ1-2
CASSSLQGARGGYTF
TGTGCCAGCAGCTCCTTACAGGGGGCGCGGGGTGGCTACACCTTC
>-|-|TRBV2|TRBJ2-1
CASSLEGASYNEQFF
TGTGCCAGCAGTTTAGAGGGAGCGTCCTACAATGAGCAGTTCTTC
>-|-|TRBV4-1|TRBJ2-5
CASSQEAGRVSHQETQYF
TGCGCCAGCAGCCAAGAGGCGGGTAGGGTTAGCCACCAAGAGACCCAGTACTTC
>-|TRBD2|TRBV7-9|TRBJ2-5
CASSRLLAGEEETQYF
TGTGCCAGCAGCCGACTTCTAGCGGGAGAGGAAGAGACCCAGTACTTC
>-|TRBD2|TRBV4-1|TRBJ2-5
CASSQGGLARRGGETQYF
TGCGCCAGCAGCCAAGGCGGTCTAGCAAGGCGGGGGGGGGAGACCCAGTACTTC
>few|-|TRBV5-1|TRBJ1-5
CASSLGGQFNQPQHF
TGCGCCAGCAGCTTGGGAGGACAGTTCAATCAGCCCCAGCATTTT
>-|-|TRBV7-3|TRBJ2-7
CASSPPGDGSEQYF
TGTGCCAGCAGCCCCCCGGGGGACGGGTCCGAGCAGTACTTC
>-|-|TRBV7-9|TRBJ2-5
CASSSPGLQETQYF
TGTGCCAGCAGCTCTCCAGGGCTACAAGAGACCCAGTACTTC
>-|TRBD2|TRBV10-1|TRBJ2-1
CASGPSGSSYNEQFF
TGCGCCAGCGGACCTAGCGGGAGCTCCTACAATGAGCAGTTCTTC
>few|TRBD2|TRBV4-2|TRBJ2-1
CASSQNKGLAGDEQFF
TGTGCCAGCAGCCAGAATAAAGGACTAGCGGGAGATGAGCAGTTCTTC
>-|TRBD1|TRBV6-6|TRBJ2-1
CASSYRDSAYNEQFF
TGTGCCAGCAGTTATCGGGACAGCGCCTACAATGAGCAGTTCTTC
>-|TRBD2|TRBV4-1|TRBJ2-1
CASRGLAGERNEQFF
TGCGCCAGCAGAGGTCTAGCGGGAGAGCGGAATGAGCAGTTCTTC
>-|TRBD1|TRBV5-6|TRBJ2-3
CASSLVGQGALDTQYF
TGTGCCAGCAGCTTGGTGGGACAGGGGGCGTTAGATACGCAGTATTTT
>-|TRBD1|TRBV7-2|TRBJ2-5
CASSPLDRVGETQYF
TGTGCCAGCAGCCCCCTGGACAGGGTAGGAGAGACCCAGTACTTC
>-|TRBD1|TRBV27|TRBJ1-3
CASSLGTGGRGNTIYF
TGTGCCAGCAGTTTGGGAACAGGGGGCCGAGGAAACACCATATATTTT
>once|TRBD2|TRBV6-5|TRBJ2-2
CASSVGLAGTGELFF
TGTGCCAGCAGCGTGGGACTAGCTGGGACCGGGGAGCTGTTTTTT
>-|TRBD2|TRBV5-1|TRBJ2-7
CASSCQLAGAWEQYF
TGCGCCAGCAGCTGCCAGCTAGCGGGAGCATGGGAGCAGTACTTC
>-|-|TRBV7-2|TRBJ2-5
CASMPRGSETQYF
TGTGCCAGTATGCCCAGGGGCTCGGAGACCCAGTACTTC
>-|TRBD2|TRBV10-3|TRBJ2-7
CAISESLGTNSYEQYF
TGTGCCATCAGTGAGTCACTGGGGACTAACTCCTACGAGCAGTACTTC
>-|-|TRBV30|TRBJ1-6
CAWSVLGSTVNNSPLHF
TGTGCCTGGAGTGTACTGGGGTCGACAGTTAATAATTCACCCCTCCACTTT
>-|-|TRBV5-1|TRBJ1-4
CASSLAGWNEKLFF
TGCGCCAGCAGCTTAGCGGGGTGGAATGAAAAACTGTTTTTT
>-|TRBD2|TRBV30|TRBJ2-7
CAWRRTSGWYEQYF
TGTGCCTGGAGAAGGACTAGCGGGTGGTACGAGCAGTACTTC
>-|-|TRBV30|TRBJ1-1
CAWGPGGNTEAFF
TGTGCCTGGGGGCCCGGAGGGAACACTGAAGCTTTCTTT
>-|-|TRBV27|TRBJ1-1
CASRRGGNTEAFF
TGTGCCAGCAGGCGGGGGGGGAACACTGAAGCTTTCTTT
>-|-|TRBV5-1|TRBJ2-5
CASSLSAGVETQYF
TGCGCCAGCAGCTTGTCTGCGGGTGTAGAGACCCAGTACTTC
>once|-|TRBV30|TRBJ2-7
CAWSVGGSRRVGYEQYF
TGTGCCTGGAGTGTAGGGGGAAGCCGCCGAGTTGGGTACGAGCAGTACTTC
>-|-|TRBV6-1|TRBJ2-7
CASSEGHPSSYEQYF
TGTGCCAGCAGTGAAGGCCACCCGAGCTCCTACGAGCAGTACTTC
>-|-|TRBV7-9|TRBJ2-7
CSSSLNPGEQYF
TGTTCCAGCAGCTTAAACCCGGGCGAGCAGTACTTC
>-|TRBD1|TRBV10-3|TRBJ1-5
CAISELGTGSQPQHF
TGTGCCATCAGTGAGTTGGGGACAGGGTCTCAGCCCCAGCATTTT
>few|TRBD1|TRBV28|TRBJ2-7
CASSPPPGQGPYEQYF
TGTGCCAGCAGTCCTCCGCCGGGACAGGGACCCTACGAGCAGTACTTC
>-|-|TRBV13|TRBJ2-1
CASSFDRYNEQFF
TGTGCCAGCAGCTTCGACAGATACAATGAGCAGTTCTTC